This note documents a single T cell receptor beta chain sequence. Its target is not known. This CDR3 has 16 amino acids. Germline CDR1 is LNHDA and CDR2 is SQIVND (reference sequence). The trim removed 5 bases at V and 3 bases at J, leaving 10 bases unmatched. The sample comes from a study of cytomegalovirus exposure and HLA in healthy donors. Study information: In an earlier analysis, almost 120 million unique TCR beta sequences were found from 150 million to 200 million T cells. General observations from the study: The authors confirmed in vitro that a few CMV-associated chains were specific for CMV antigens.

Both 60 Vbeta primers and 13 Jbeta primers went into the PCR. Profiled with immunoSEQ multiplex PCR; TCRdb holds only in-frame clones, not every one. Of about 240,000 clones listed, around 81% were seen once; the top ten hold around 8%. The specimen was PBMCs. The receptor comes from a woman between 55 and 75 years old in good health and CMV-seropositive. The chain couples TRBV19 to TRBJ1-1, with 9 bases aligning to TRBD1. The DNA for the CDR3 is TGTGCCAGTAGTCACAACAGGGGGCAGGGGTACACTGAAGCTTTCTTT. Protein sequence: CASSHNRGQGYTEAFF.